This passage covers 25 T cell receptor beta chains from one sample sequenced in a study of T cell repertoires in cytomegalovirus infection. Antigens of these TCRs are unknown. TCRdb used MiXCR to reprocess the reads, holding one entry per CDR3 protein. Here the sample spans 680,000 or so distinct CDR3 sequences, around 31% being singletons. Specimen: cultured PBMCs, collected from culture after CMV antigen stimulation. All receptors derive from a human donor in good health (CMV status not recorded). Some clones in this sample may be carry-over from other donors' samples.

This clonotype was detected many times. The chain couples TRBV7-2 to TRBJ1-1, with D possibly TRBD1 on 5 matching bases. V dropped 5 bases and J dropped 3 bases, with 16 bases sitting between them. The germline gives CDR1 SGHTA, CDR2 FQGNSA. The CDR3 has 15 residues. This chain's CDR3 is CASSKGRLRDTEAFF. CDR3 nucleotides: TGTGCCAGCAGCAAGGGACGCCTTAGGGACACTGAAGCTTTCTTT.

This clonotype has at least ten counts. The V gene is TRBV7-2, the J gene TRBJ1-6; D is unresolved. V was pared by 0 bases and J by 6 bases, with 12 bases between. Germline V lookup: CDR1 SGHTA, CDR2 FQGNSA. There are 16 residues in the CDR3. CDR3 sequence reads: CASSLAVGQSNSPLHF. The CDR3, as DNA: TGTGCCAGCAGCTTAGCGGTCGGCCAGTCTAATTCACCCCTCCACTTT.

This clonotype has more than one count but fewer than ten. The chain is built from TRBV7-9 and TRBJ2-1; D possibly corresponds to TRBD2 (7 bases). The CDR3 sequence is 16 residues long. V was trimmed by 2 bases and J by 7 bases, leaving 18 bases between them. In germline, CDR1 is SEHNR, CDR2 FQNEAQ (reference sequence). The CDR3 bases are TGTGCCAGCAGCTTATGGGGGGGGCATTCGGGGAATGAGCAGTTCTTC. It translates to CASSLWGGHSGNEQFF.

This clonotype has only a few counts. The V call is TRBV7-8, the J call TRBJ1-2, with D unclear. CDR3 length: 15 amino acids. Trimming shortened V by 5 bases and J by 5 bases, and 18 bases separated the two germline ends. Germline V gene sequence: CDR1 SGHVS, CDR2 FQNEAQ. CDR3 DNA sequence: TGTGCCAGCAGCCCCCGGTCGGGGTATGGGTATGGCTACACCTTC. As protein: CASSPRSGYGYGYTF.

The rearrangement links TRBV6-6 to TRBJ2-7; TRBD2 is a possible D gene (5 bases). Germline lookup yields CDR1 MNHNY and CDR2 SVGAGI (reference sequence). The CDR3 extends over 16 amino acids. V was shortened by 0 bases and J by 7 bases, with 19 bases between the two germline ends. CDR3 amino acids: CASSYSGETPFGEQYF. CDR3 sequence (DNA): TGTGCCAGCAGTTACTCGGGAGAAACCCCCTTTGGAGAGCAGTACTTC.

This chain uses TRBV7-9 with TRBJ2-7; 12 bases match TRBD2. The CDR3 runs 16 residues. From germline, CDR1 is SEHNR and CDR2 FQNEAQ (reference sequence). J lost 5 bases, V lost 5 bases, and 10 bases had no gene match. CDR3 protein: CASSPAFGLAGNEQYF. CDR3 nucleotides: TGTGCCAGCAGCCCCGCGTTTGGACTAGCGGGAAACGAGCAGTACTTC. The entire variable domain, with the rest obtained from reference TRBV7-9 and TRBJ2-7, is as follows: DTGVSQNPRHKITKRGQNVTFRCDPISEHNRLYWYRQTLGQGPEFLTYFQNEAQLEKSRLLSDRFSAERPKGSFSTLEIQRTEQGDSAMYLCASSPAFGLAGNEQYFGPGTRLTVT.

The chain couples TRBV7-2 to TRBJ2-1; a possible D gene is TRBD1 (6 bases). V lost 5 bases, J lost 8 bases, and 19 bases lay in between. This CDR3 region has 15 residues. Germline V gene lookup returns CDR1 SGHTA and CDR2 FQGNSA. CDR3 residues: CASSRDNRVLDEQFF. CDR3 sequence (DNA): TGTGCCAGCAGCCGAGACAACAGGGTTTTGGATGAGCAGTTCTTC.

This clonotype showed up just a few times. The V and J genes are TRBV19 and TRBJ2-1, with 12 positions matching TRBD1. The germline V gene encodes CDR1 LNHDA and CDR2 SQIVND (reference sequence). The V and J ends lost 6 bases and 9 bases, in that order; junction bases with no gene match: 12. The CDR3 spans 16 residues. The CDR3 here is CASSTNPGQGAGEQFF. CDR3 DNA: TGTGCCAGTAGCACGAACCCGGGACAGGGGGCAGGTGAGCAGTTCTTC.

This clonotype came up a few times. The CDR3 region is CSVERLGDLAPADTQYF. Written as DNA, the CDR3 is TGCAGCGTTGAAAGATTGGGGGACCTAGCCCCCGCAGATACGCAGTATTTT. V usage is TRBV29-1 and J usage is TRBJ2-3, with D perhaps TRBD1 or TRBD2 (5 bases each). From germline, CDR1 is SQVTM and CDR2 ANQGSEA. The CDR3 runs 17 residues. Between the trimmed V and J ends, which lost 2 bases and 4 bases, there was a span of 22 bases.

This chain connects TRBV19 to TRBJ1-3; TRBD1 is a possible D gene (6 bases). Trimming removed 6 bases from V and 0 bases from J, with 27 bases in between. The CDR3 extends over 20 amino acids. Looked up from germline, CDR1 is LNHDA and CDR2 is SQIVND (reference sequence). The CDR3 nucleotides are TGTGCCAGTAGCCTCCGACGGACGGATGGGGGGCAATACTCTGGAAACACCATATATTTT. It translates to CASSLRRTDGGQYSGNTIYF. Looking up the rest from reference TRBV19 and TRBJ1-3 gives the full variable domain: DGGITQSPKYLFRKEGQNVTLSCEQNLNHDAMYWYRQDPGQGLRLIYYSQIVNDFQKGDIAEGYSVSREKKESFPLTVTSAQKNPTAFYLCASSLRRTDGGQYSGNTIYFGEGSWLTVV.

The V and J genes are TRBV7-2 and TRBJ2-7, with D perhaps matching TRBD1 (6 bases). The CDR3 contains 14 residues. The germline CDR1 and CDR2 sequences are SGHTA and FQGNSA. V gave up 7 bases and J gave up 3 bases, with 16 bases separating them. CDR3 sequence reads: CASKESQGHYEQYF. The DNA of the CDR3 is TGTGCCAGCAAGGAGAGCCAGGGACACTACGAGCAGTACTTC.

Details on this clonotype: The junction shows a germline mismatch at one end, possibly a read error. The chain combines TRBV4-1 with TRBJ2-2; the D is unclear. Germline CDR1 MGHRA, CDR2 YSYEKL. The CDR3 runs 19 residues. Here the CDR3 DNA reads TGTGCCAGCAGCCAAGAAACAGTGGCAGGTGCTTCGAACACCGGGGAGCTGTTTTTT. It yields the protein CASSQETVAGASNTGELFF.

Turning to this clonotype: A much larger clonotype is one base distant, so this may be a read error. J is TRBJ1-2 and V is TRBV7-2; D is undetermined. The germline gives CDR1 SGHTA, CDR2 FQGNSA. CDR3 length: 14 amino acids. The DNA for the CDR3 is TGTGCCAGCAGCCTCGATCCCGGGTTATATGGCGACACCTTC. Its translation is CASSLDPGLYGDTF.

This clonotype was recorded a few times. The rearrangement uses TRBV7-9 and TRBJ1-3; D remains ambiguous. The CDR3 runs to 14 residues. V was pared by 1 base and J by 2 bases, with 6 bases between. Germline V gene sequence: CDR1 SEHNR, CDR2 FQNEAQ (reference sequence). DNA of the CDR3: TGTGCCAGCAGCTTAGACCGTCCTGGAAACACCATATATTTT. Translation: CASSLDRPGNTIYF.

This clonotype was detected a few times. The chain couples TRBV4-1 to TRBJ2-3; 11 positions agree with TRBD2. The germline V gene encodes CDR1 MGHRA and CDR2 YSYEKL. The CDR3 covers 16 residues. The trim removed 5 bases at V and 6 bases at J, leaving 10 bases unmatched. This CDR3 reads CASSFLAGGTYDTQYF. The CDR3 DNA is TGCGCCAGCAGCTTCCTAGCGGGGGGCACCTACGATACGCAGTATTTT.

This clonotype has a handful of counts. The rearrangement joins TRBV7-6 to TRBJ2-5; perhaps TRBD1 as D (6 bases). The germline CDR1 and CDR2 sequences are SGHVS and FNYEAQ. Trimming shortened V by 0 bases and J by 5 bases, and 7 bases separated the two germline ends. The CDR3 sequence is 13 residues long. This CDR3 is CASSLAQGETQYF. The CDR3 bases are TGTGCCAGCAGCTTAGCGCAGGGGGAGACCCAGTACTTC.

The chain carries TRBV6-9 and TRBJ2-3, with 9 bases fitting TRBD2. This CDR3 contains 19 residues. Germline values: CDR1 MNHGY, CDR2 SVAAGI. The V segment lost 4 bases and the J segment 1 base; nucleotides outside the gene matches: 15. The CDR3 DNA follows: TGTGCCAGCAGTTGGGTAGCGGGAGCGGGCACCCTCCGCACAGATACGCAGTATTTT. It translates to CASSWVAGAGTLRTDTQYF.

This clonotype was counted once. The chain is built from TRBV5-1 and TRBJ2-3, with D possibly matching TRBD1 (6 bases). The CDR3 has 15 amino acids. Germline loops: CDR1 SGHRS, CDR2 YFSETQ. V dropped 4 bases and J dropped 4 bases, with 16 bases sitting between them. The CDR3 nucleotides are TGCGCCAGCAGCCCAGCAGGTGGGGGCCCAGATACGCAGTATTTT. Translated: CASSPAGGGPDTQYF.

This clonotype has a count of ten or more. This rearrangement joins TRBV12-3 or TRBV12-4 to TRBJ1-4; no clear D. V gave up 5 bases and J gave up 7 bases, with 20 bases separating them. The CDR3 length is 16 residues. CDR3 protein: CASSHRPSDKFEKLFF. For the CDR3, the DNA is TGTGCCAGCAGTCATCGACCCTCCGACAAATTTGAAAAACTGTTTTTT.

The rearrangement links TRBV28 to TRBJ1-6; D gene ambiguous. V dropped 7 bases and J dropped 14 bases, with 12 bases sitting between them. The germline V gene encodes CDR1 MDHEN and CDR2 SYDVKM. This CDR3 region has 11 residues. CDR3 sequence (DNA): TGTGCCAGCAAAATCCGAGCGGCCCTCCACTTT. This codes for CASKIRAALHF.

This clonotype was counted a few times. V is TRBV7-9 and J is TRBJ2-7, with D unclear. Deletions cut 5 bases from V and 2 bases from J, with 13 bases between. This CDR3 contains 14 residues. Per germline, CDR1 SEHNR and CDR2 FQNEAQ (reference sequence). CDR3 sequence reads: CASSPKVNPYEQYF. The CDR3 nucleotides read TGTGCCAGCAGCCCCAAGGTTAATCCCTACGAGCAGTACTTC.

This clonotype was seen more than once but under ten times. This chain links TRBV5-1 with TRBJ2-7; 7 bases line up with TRBD1. Per germline, CDR1 SGHRS and CDR2 YFSETQ. The CDR3 consists of 15 residues. With 3 bases clipped from V and 0 bases from J, the junction kept 6 bases outside the gene matches. CDR3 sequence reads: CASSSGTEFSYEQYF. The CDR3 nucleotides are TGCGCCAGCAGCTCCGGGACAGAATTCTCCTACGAGCAGTACTTC.

V usage is TRBV5-1 and J usage is TRBJ2-1; 8 positions match TRBD1. The CDR3 sequence is 15 residues long. The germline CDR1 and CDR2 sequences are SGHRS and YFSETQ. The J segment lost 8 bases and the V segment lost 5 bases, leaving 12 bases of the junction unmatched. This CDR3 reads CASRRTGRATDEQFF. As DNA, the CDR3 is TGCGCCAGCAGGAGGACAGGGCGGGCTACGGATGAGCAGTTCTTC.

This chain uses TRBV20-1 with TRBJ1-4, with D possibly being TRBD1 (5 bases). CDR3 size: 14 residues. Germline lookup yields CDR1 DFQATT and CDR2 SNEGSKA (reference sequence). Trimming pared 5 bases from V and 6 bases from J, leaving 16 bases between. This chain's CDR3 is CSAGFKGLDEKLFF. The CDR3 DNA sequence: TGCAGTGCTGGCTTTAAGGGGTTGGATGAAAAACTGTTTTTT.

At least ten counts were recorded for this clonotype. The V gene is TRBV10-3, the J gene TRBJ2-7; 12 bases are shared with TRBD2. There are 15 residues in the CDR3. The V gene's germline CDR1 is ENHRY and CDR2 SYGVKD. The V and J ends lost 6 bases and 4 bases, in that order; junction bases with no gene match: 7. The CDR3 region is CAISPSGRAGYEQYF. The CDR3 nucleotides are TGTGCCATCAGCCCTAGCGGGAGGGCCGGGTACGAGCAGTACTTC.